These T cell receptor beta chains were read from a single sample in a study of cytomegalovirus exposure and HLA in healthy donors. Data came from immunoSEQ multiplex PCR; TCRdb stores just in-frame clones and leaves some out. This repertoire includes some 150,000 clones. The specimen was PBMCs. All receptors derive from a woman under 30 in good health and CMV-seronegative. The CDR3 runs from the conserved cysteine through the conserved F or W. Each record gives: V gene, CDR3 protein.

v_call: TRBV7-3; cdr3_aa: CASILPGTSGSGTYNEQFF
v_call: TRBV6-6; cdr3_aa: CASRYGQGPYNEQFF
v_call: TRBV29-1; cdr3_aa: CSVDRAGTGAVGQYF
v_call: TRBV19; cdr3_aa: CASSLGLGDTQYF
v_call: TRBV7-9; cdr3_aa: CASSWEYTEAFF
v_call: TRBV30; cdr3_aa: CAWSAPQVNRGNQPQHF
v_call: TRBV6-6; cdr3_aa: CASNQGWVSNQPQHF
v_call: TRBV7-3; cdr3_aa: CASSLTRAGGNTGELFF
v_call: TRBV29-1; cdr3_aa: CSVYQGGYGYTF
v_call: TRBV7-3; cdr3_aa: CASSLMALTSIDTQYF
v_call: TRBV6-5; cdr3_aa: CASSYLGGTDEQYF
v_call: TRBV9; cdr3_aa: CASSAQGATGNTIYF
v_call: TRBV7-3; cdr3_aa: CASSLTGGGNTEAFF